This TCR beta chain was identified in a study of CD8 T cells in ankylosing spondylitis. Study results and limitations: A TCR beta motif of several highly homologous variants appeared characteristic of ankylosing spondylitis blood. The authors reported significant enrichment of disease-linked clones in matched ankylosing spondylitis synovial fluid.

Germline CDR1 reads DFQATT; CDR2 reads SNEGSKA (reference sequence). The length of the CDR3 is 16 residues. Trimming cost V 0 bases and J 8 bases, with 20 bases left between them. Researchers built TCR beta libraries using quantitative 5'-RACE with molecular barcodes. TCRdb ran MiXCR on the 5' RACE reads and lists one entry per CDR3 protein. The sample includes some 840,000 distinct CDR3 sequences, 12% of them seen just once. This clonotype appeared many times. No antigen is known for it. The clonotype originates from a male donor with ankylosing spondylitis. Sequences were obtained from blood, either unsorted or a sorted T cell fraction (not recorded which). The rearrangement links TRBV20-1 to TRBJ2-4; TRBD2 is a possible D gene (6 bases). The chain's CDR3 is CSARDWGVQSGDIQYF. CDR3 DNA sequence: TGCAGTGCTAGAGATTGGGGGGTCCAGTCCGGAGACATTCAGTACTTC.